This is a list of T cell receptor beta chains from one sample in a study of blood T cell repertoires in COVID-19. Produced via immunoSEQ multiplex PCR; TCRdb's table is partial and in-frame only. In the table there are over 250,000 clones, roughly 87% of which are singletons. The source material was PBMCs or T cells enriched from blood (not recorded which). These TCRs come from a woman younger than 35 who had recovered from COVID-19. Each CDR3 is given with its conserved first and last residue. A D gene is named only where the DNA matches it firmly. A clone size is listed for some rows: how often the clone was seen (once, few, many), or a class if it is expanded.

CDR3: CASSSEGEGEQYF
DNA: TGTGCCAGCTCCTCGGAGGGAGAAGGGGAGCAGTACTTC
J: TRBJ2-7
size: NA
D: NA
V: TRBV18

CDR3: CAWSVPGLGGEQYF
DNA: TGTGCCTGGAGTGTCCCGGGACTAGGGGGCGAGCAGTACTTC
J: TRBJ2-7
size: NA
D: TRBD2
V: TRBV30

CDR3: CASSLTGQGLTNQPQHF
DNA: TGTGCCAGTAGTTTAACTGGACAGGGGTTAACAAATCAGCCCCAGCATTTT
J: TRBJ1-5
size: NA
D: TRBD1
V: TRBV19

CDR3: CASSQDRNQHRCDEQYF
DNA: TGTGCCAGCAGCCAAGATCGGAACCAGCACAGGTGCGACGAGCAGTACTTC
J: TRBJ2-7
size: few
D: NA
V: TRBV3-1/TRBV3-2

CDR3: CASSLGAGGYSGANVLTF
DNA: TGTGCCAGCAGTTTAGGGGCAGGGGGTTATTCTGGGGCCAACGTCCTGACTTTC
J: TRBJ2-6
size: once
D: TRBD1
V: TRBV27

CDR3: CASSQDWRDAGELFF
DNA: TGCGCCAGCAGCCAAGACTGGCGGGATGCCGGGGAGCTGTTTTTT
J: TRBJ2-2
size: NA
D: NA
V: TRBV4-3

CDR3: CASSPTSGNEFF
DNA: TGTGCCAGCAGCCCTACTAGCGGGAATGAGTTCTTC
J: TRBJ2-1
size: few
D: TRBD2
V: TRBV5-4

CDR3: CASSYSNRMTYGYTF
DNA: TGTGCCAGCAGTTACTCGAACAGGATGACCTATGGCTACACCTTC
J: TRBJ1-2
size: few
D: NA
V: TRBV6-2/TRBV6-3

CDR3: CASSQAGGGSNQPQHF
DNA: TGTGCCAGCAGCCAAGCAGGGGGTGGGAGCAATCAGCCCCAGCATTTT
J: TRBJ1-5
size: NA
D: TRBD1
V: TRBV3-1/TRBV3-2

CDR3: CASSNGTGVEVGANVLTF
DNA: TGTGCCAGCAGCAATGGGACAGGGGTAGAGGTTGGGGCCAACGTCCTGACTTTC
J: TRBJ2-6
size: NA
D: NA
V: TRBV21-1

CDR3: CASSKGTGGIVGYGYTF
DNA: TGTGCCAGCAGTAAAGGGACAGGGGGCATCGTCGGGTATGGCTACACCTTC
J: TRBJ1-2
size: NA
D: TRBD1
V: TRBV6-1

CDR3: CASRDTNNSPLHF
DNA: TGTGCCAGCCGGGACACAAATAATTCACCCCTCCACTTT
J: TRBJ1-6
size: NA
D: NA
V: TRBV28

CDR3: CASSQPPVDRGLENTGELFF
DNA: TGTGCCAGCAGCCAACCTCCCGTGGACAGGGGATTAGAGAACACCGGGGAGCTGTTTTTT
J: TRBJ2-2
size: NA
D: TRBD1
V: TRBV3-1/TRBV3-2

CDR3: CATQAGRGAQPQHF
DNA: TGTGCCACTCAAGCGGGGAGGGGAGCTCAGCCCCAGCATTTT
J: TRBJ1-5
size: NA
D: NA
V: TRBV28

CDR3: CASSYDSYYGYTF
DNA: TGTGCCAGCAGTTACGACAGCTACTATGGCTACACCTTC
J: TRBJ1-2
size: NA
D: NA
V: TRBV6-5

CDR3: CASSIEATGRSGANVLTF
DNA: TGTGCCAGTAGTATAGAGGCGACAGGGCGCTCTGGGGCCAACGTCCTGACTTTC
J: TRBJ2-6
size: once
D: TRBD1
V: TRBV19

CDR3: CATENRVPTF
DNA: TGTGCCACCGAAAACAGGGTCCCCACCTTC
J: TRBJ1-2
size: NA
D: NA
V: TRBV28

CDR3: CASAKRGTNYEQYF
DNA: TGTGCCAGCGCCAAGAGAGGGACTAACTACGAGCAGTACTTC
J: TRBJ2-7
size: NA
D: TRBD2
V: TRBV7-2

CDR3: CASRENRGKETQYF
DNA: TGTGCCAGCAGAGAAAACAGGGGGAAAGAGACCCAGTACTTC
J: TRBJ2-5
size: NA
D: TRBD1
V: TRBV27

CDR3: CASSDRQGGNTIYF
DNA: TGTGCCAGCAGCGATCGACAGGGGGGAAACACCATATATTTT
J: TRBJ1-3
size: NA
D: TRBD1
V: TRBV7-9

CDR3: CASSSTGIYNEQFF
DNA: TGTGCCAGCAGCTCGACAGGGATCTACAATGAGCAGTTCTTC
J: TRBJ2-1
size: NA
D: TRBD1
V: TRBV7-3

CDR3: CASSRTSRRSRDTQYF
DNA: TGTGCCAGCAGCCGGACTAGCCGACGTTCGAGGGATACGCAGTATTTT
J: TRBJ2-3
size: NA
D: TRBD2
V: TRBV28

CDR3: CASSLFGLAAYNEQFF
DNA: TGTGCCAGCAGTTTATTCGGCCTAGCGGCCTACAATGAGCAGTTCTTC
J: TRBJ2-1
size: once
D: TRBD2
V: TRBV27

CDR3: CASSEFGDEQYF
DNA: TGTGCCAGCAGTGAATTCGGGGACGAGCAGTACTTC
J: TRBJ2-7
size: NA
D: NA
V: TRBV25-1

CDR3: CASSFDGQPTDTQYF
DNA: TGTGCCAGCAGCTTCGACGGACAGCCCACAGATACGCAGTATTTT
J: TRBJ2-3
size: once
D: NA
V: TRBV7-2

CDR3: CASSDAAGSTDTQYF
DNA: TGTGCCAGCAGTGACGCGGCAGGGAGCACAGATACGCAGTATTTT
J: TRBJ2-3
size: NA
D: NA
V: TRBV6-4

CDR3: CASSSPETGTSEQYF
DNA: TGTGCCAGCAGTTCCCCCGAGACAGGGACGAGCGAGCAGTACTTC
J: TRBJ2-7
size: NA
D: TRBD1
V: TRBV6-5

CDR3: CASSTDRGSEKLFF
DNA: TGTGCCAGCAGCACGGACAGGGGTTCTGAAAAACTGTTTTTT
J: TRBJ1-4
size: NA
D: TRBD1
V: TRBV5-4

CDR3: CSVDYGTGDAYNEQFF
DNA: TGCAGCGTTGACTACGGGACAGGGGATGCCTACAATGAGCAGTTCTTC
J: TRBJ2-1
size: NA
D: TRBD1
V: TRBV29-1

CDR3: CASSWTAYEQYF
DNA: TGTGCCAGCAGCTGGACAGCCTACGAGCAGTACTTC
J: TRBJ2-7
size: NA
D: NA
V: TRBV14

CDR3: CASSLQGRISGSYNEQFF
DNA: TGCGCCAGCAGCTTACAGGGGAGGATAAGCGGCTCCTACAATGAGCAGTTCTTC
J: TRBJ2-1
size: once
D: NA
V: TRBV5-1

CDR3: CASSQGLAGVDEQFF
DNA: TGTGCCAGCAGTCAAGGACTAGCGGGAGTCGATGAGCAGTTCTTC
J: TRBJ2-1
size: once
D: TRBD2
V: TRBV3-1/TRBV3-2

CDR3: CASSSYDRVGNTIYF
DNA: TGTGCCAGCAGTTCATATGACAGGGTTGGAAACACCATATATTTT
J: TRBJ1-3
size: NA
D: TRBD1
V: TRBV28

CDR3: CASSLLQGSADQPQHF
DNA: TGCGCCAGCAGCCTACTCCAGGGCAGCGCCGATCAGCCCCAGCATTTT
J: TRBJ1-5
size: NA
D: NA
V: TRBV4-1

CDR3: CASSKCPKLSGGANVLTF
DNA: TGTGCCAGCAGCAAATGTCCCAAGCTGAGTGGTGGGGCCAACGTCCTGACTTTC
J: TRBJ2-6
size: NA
D: NA
V: TRBV21-1

CDR3: CASSLDAQGFYEQYF
DNA: TGTGCCAGCAGCTTGGACGCTCAGGGATTCTACGAGCAGTACTTC
J: TRBJ2-7
size: NA
D: NA
V: TRBV5-5

CDR3: CASSPGAGGGNGGPADTQYF
DNA: TGTGCCAGCAGTCCCGGGGCAGGAGGAGGGAACGGGGGGCCTGCAGATACGCAGTATTTT
J: TRBJ2-3
size: NA
D: NA
V: TRBV28

CDR3: CASSKRQGMYQPQHF
DNA: TGTGCCAGTAGTAAGAGACAGGGGATGTACCAGCCCCAGCATTTT
J: TRBJ1-5
size: NA
D: TRBD1
V: TRBV19

CDR3: CASRGTGPNNEQFF
DNA: TGTGCCAGCCGCGGGACAGGGCCCAACAATGAGCAGTTCTTC
J: TRBJ2-1
size: NA
D: TRBD1
V: TRBV6-1

CDR3: CASSQDQGGWGLYNEQFF
DNA: TGTGCCAGCAGCCAAGACCAAGGCGGGTGGGGGCTCTACAATGAGCAGTTCTTC
J: TRBJ2-1
size: NA
D: NA
V: TRBV14

CDR3: CASSQPKWGTGKQYF
DNA: TGCGCCAGCAGCCAACCGAAATGGGGCACAGGGAAGCAGTACTTC
J: TRBJ2-7
size: once
D: NA
V: TRBV4-3

CDR3: CASSQDTWLGYTF
DNA: TGTGCCAGCAGCCAGGACACCTGGCTTGGCTACACCTTC
J: TRBJ1-2
size: NA
D: NA
V: TRBV3-1/TRBV3-2

CDR3: CASSLFRPSYEQYF
DNA: TGCGCCAGCAGCTTATTCCGGCCTAGCTACGAGCAGTACTTC
J: TRBJ2-7
size: NA
D: NA
V: TRBV4-3

CDR3: CASSFGGALINSPLHF
DNA: TGTGCCAGCAGTTTCGGAGGGGCCCTCATTAATTCACCCCTCCACTTT
J: TRBJ1-6
size: NA
D: NA
V: TRBV28

CDR3: CAISESRASGDRNEQFF
DNA: TGTGCCATCAGTGAGTCGAGGGCTAGCGGGGATCGAAATGAGCAGTTCTTC
J: TRBJ2-1
size: few
D: TRBD2
V: TRBV10-3

CDR3: CASRQRTGYTGELFF
DNA: TGCGCCAGCCGACAAAGGACAGGGTACACCGGGGAGCTGTTTTTT
J: TRBJ2-2
size: NA
D: TRBD1
V: TRBV5-1

CDR3: CASVPGQGARAFF
DNA: TGCGCCAGCGTCCCGGGACAGGGGGCTAGAGCTTTCTTT
J: TRBJ1-1
size: few
D: TRBD1
V: TRBV10-2

CDR3: CASSYLGASGAIQETQYF
DNA: TGTGCCAGCAGTTACCTTGGGGCTAGCGGGGCCATCCAAGAGACCCAGTACTTC
J: TRBJ2-5
size: NA
D: TRBD2
V: TRBV6-2/TRBV6-3

CDR3: CASRGEGPPVPYEQYF
DNA: TGTGCCAGCAGGGGGGAGGGACCACCAGTCCCCTACGAGCAGTACTTC
J: TRBJ2-7
size: NA
D: TRBD2
V: TRBV28

CDR3: CASTEAGTVGYTF
DNA: TGTGCCAGTACCGAAGCCGGGACAGTTGGCTACACCTTC
J: TRBJ1-2
size: NA
D: TRBD1
V: TRBV5-4

CDR3: CASSPSGSNQPQHF
DNA: TGTGCCAGCTCACCGTCGGGGAGCAATCAGCCCCAGCATTTT
J: TRBJ1-5
size: NA
D: NA
V: TRBV18

CDR3: CASSGTGDGETQYF
DNA: TGTGCCAGCAGCGGGACAGGGGACGGAGAGACCCAGTACTTC
J: TRBJ2-5
size: NA
D: TRBD1
V: TRBV6-5

CDR3: CASSYHTTGVNGYTF
DNA: TGTGCCAGCAGTTACCACACCACAGGGGTGAATGGCTACACCTTC
J: TRBJ1-2
size: NA
D: TRBD1
V: TRBV6-5

CDR3: CASSFTSRFGYTF
DNA: TGTGCCAGCAGTTTTACTTCTCGATTCGGCTACACCTTC
J: TRBJ1-2
size: NA
D: NA
V: TRBV12-3/TRBV12-4

CDR3: CASRPSYVGPEAFF
DNA: TGTGCCAGCAGACCCTCATATGTCGGTCCTGAAGCTTTCTTT
J: TRBJ1-1
size: once
D: NA
V: TRBV6-6

CDR3: CAISGLSGSAPGNEQFF
DNA: TGTGCCATCAGTGGTCTTAGCGGGAGTGCGCCGGGGAATGAGCAGTTCTTC
J: TRBJ2-1
size: NA
D: TRBD2
V: TRBV10-3

CDR3: CAWSPAQGASTDTQYF
DNA: TGTGCCTGGAGTCCCGCACAGGGGGCTAGCACAGATACGCAGTATTTT
J: TRBJ2-3
size: NA
D: TRBD1
V: TRBV30

CDR3: CASSLVTGFDYGYTF
DNA: TGTGCCAGCAGCTTAGTTACCGGGTTTGACTATGGCTACACCTTC
J: TRBJ1-2
size: NA
D: NA
V: TRBV7-2

CDR3: CASSLDRAADGYTF
DNA: TGCGCCAGCTCATTGGACAGGGCAGCCGATGGCTACACCTTC
J: TRBJ1-2
size: NA
D: TRBD1
V: TRBV5-1